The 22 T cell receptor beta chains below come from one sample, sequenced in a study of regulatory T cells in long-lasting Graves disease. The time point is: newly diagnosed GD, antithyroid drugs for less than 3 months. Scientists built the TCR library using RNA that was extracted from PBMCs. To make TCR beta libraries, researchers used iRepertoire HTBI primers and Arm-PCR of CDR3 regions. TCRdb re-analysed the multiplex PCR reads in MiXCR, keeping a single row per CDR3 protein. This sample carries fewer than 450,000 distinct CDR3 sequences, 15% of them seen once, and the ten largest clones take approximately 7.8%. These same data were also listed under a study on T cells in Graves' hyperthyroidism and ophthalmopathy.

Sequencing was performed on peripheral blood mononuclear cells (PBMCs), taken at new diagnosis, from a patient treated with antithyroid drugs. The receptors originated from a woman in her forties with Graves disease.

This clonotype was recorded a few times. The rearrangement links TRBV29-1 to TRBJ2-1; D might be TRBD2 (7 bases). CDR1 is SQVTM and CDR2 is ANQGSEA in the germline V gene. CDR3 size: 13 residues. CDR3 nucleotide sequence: TGCAGTCTTAAGGGGGGGATTTACAATGAGCAGTTCTTC. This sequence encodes CSLKGGIYNEQFF.

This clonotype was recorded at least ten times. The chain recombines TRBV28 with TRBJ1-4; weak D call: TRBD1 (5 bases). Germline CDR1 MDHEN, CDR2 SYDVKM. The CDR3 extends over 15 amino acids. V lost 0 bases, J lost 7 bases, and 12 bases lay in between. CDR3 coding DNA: TGTGCCAGCAGTTTATGGGGCAGGGTGGCTGAAAAACTGTTTTTT. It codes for CASSLWGRVAEKLFF.

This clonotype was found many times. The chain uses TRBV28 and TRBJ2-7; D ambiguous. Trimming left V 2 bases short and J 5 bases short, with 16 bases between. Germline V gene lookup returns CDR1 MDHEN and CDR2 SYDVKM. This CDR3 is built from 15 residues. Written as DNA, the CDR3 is TGTGCCAGCAGTTTAGGACCCGGCCTTCGGAACGAGCAGTACTTC. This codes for CASSLGPGLRNEQYF.

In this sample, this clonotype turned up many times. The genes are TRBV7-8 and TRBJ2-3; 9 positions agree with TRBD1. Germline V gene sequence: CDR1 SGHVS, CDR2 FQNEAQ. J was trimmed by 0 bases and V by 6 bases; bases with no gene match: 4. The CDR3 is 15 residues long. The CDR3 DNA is TGTGCCAGCAGGGCCGGGACAGGGAGCACAGATACGCAGTATTTT. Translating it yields CASRAGTGSTDTQYF.

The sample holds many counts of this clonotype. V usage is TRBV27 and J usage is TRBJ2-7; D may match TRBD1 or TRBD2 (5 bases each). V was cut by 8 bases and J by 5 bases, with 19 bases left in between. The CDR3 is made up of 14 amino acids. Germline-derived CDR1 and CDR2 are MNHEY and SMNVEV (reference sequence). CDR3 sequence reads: CASDRGRFSNEQYF. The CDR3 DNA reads TGTGCCAGCGATAGGGGACGATTTTCTAACGAGCAGTACTTC.

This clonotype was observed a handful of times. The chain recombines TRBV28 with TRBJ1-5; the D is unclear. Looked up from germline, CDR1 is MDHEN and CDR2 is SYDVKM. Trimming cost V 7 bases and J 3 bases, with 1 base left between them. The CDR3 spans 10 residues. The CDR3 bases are TGTGCCAGCAACAATCAGCCCCAGCATTTT. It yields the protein CASNNQPQHF.

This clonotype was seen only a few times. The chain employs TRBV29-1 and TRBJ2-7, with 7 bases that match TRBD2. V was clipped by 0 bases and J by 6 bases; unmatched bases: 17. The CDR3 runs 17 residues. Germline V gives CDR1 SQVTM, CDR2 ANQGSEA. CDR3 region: CSVEDHLSTPGGFEQYF. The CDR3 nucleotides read TGCAGCGTTGAAGATCATTTGTCGACCCCGGGGGGTTTCGAGCAGTACTTC.

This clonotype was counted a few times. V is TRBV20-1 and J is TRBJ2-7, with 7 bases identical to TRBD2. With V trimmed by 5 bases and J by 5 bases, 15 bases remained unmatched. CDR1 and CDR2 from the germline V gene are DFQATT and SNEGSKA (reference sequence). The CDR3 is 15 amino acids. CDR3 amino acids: CSARVPVGGSDEQYF. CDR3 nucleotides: TGCAGTGCTCGGGTGCCGGTGGGCGGGAGCGACGAGCAGTACTTC.

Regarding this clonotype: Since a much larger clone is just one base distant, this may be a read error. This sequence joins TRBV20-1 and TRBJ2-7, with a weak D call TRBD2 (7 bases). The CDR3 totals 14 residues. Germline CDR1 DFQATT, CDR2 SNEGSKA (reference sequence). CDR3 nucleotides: TGCAGTGCTAGATCCAGCGGGACAACAGGCGAGCAGTGCTTC. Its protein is CSARSSGTTGEQCF.

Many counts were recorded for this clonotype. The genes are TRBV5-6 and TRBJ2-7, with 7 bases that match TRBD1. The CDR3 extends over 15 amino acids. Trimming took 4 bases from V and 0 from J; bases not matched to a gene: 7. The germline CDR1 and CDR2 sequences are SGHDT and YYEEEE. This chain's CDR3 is CASSRGQMSSYEQYF. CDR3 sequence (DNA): TGTGCCAGCAGCAGGGGACAGATGAGCTCCTACGAGCAGTACTTC.

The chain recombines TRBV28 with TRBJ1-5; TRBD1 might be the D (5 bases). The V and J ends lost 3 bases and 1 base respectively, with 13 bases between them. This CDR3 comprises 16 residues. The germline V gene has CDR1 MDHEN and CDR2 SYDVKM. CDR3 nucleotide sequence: TGTGCCAGCAGTTTCACGGACACCCAGAGCAATCAGCCCCAGCATTTT. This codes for CASSFTDTQSNQPQHF.

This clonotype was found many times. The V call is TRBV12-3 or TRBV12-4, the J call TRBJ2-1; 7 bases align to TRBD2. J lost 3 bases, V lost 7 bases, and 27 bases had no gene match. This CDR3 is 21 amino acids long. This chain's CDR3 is CASTYVGLRGRWGNIYNEQFF. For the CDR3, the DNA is TGTGCCAGCACCTACGTTGGTCTGCGGGGGAGATGGGGGAATATCTACAATGAGCAGTTCTTC.

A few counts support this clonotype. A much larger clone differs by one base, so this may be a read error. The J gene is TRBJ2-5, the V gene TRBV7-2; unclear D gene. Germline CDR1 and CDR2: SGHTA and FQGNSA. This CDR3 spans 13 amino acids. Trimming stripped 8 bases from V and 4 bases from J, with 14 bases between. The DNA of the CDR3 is TGTGCCAGCGGTTGGACGGGCTCAGAGACCCAGTACTTC. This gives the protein CASGWTGSETQYF.

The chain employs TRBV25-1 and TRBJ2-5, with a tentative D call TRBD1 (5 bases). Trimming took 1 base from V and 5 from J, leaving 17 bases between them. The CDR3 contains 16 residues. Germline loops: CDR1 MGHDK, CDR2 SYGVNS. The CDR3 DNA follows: TGTGCCAGCAGTGAATTGGGCAGGGCCCAAGAGGAGACCCAGTACTTC. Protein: CASSELGRAQEETQYF. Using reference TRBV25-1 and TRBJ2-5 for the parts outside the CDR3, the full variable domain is EADIYQTPRYLVIGTGKKITLECSQTMGHDKMYWYQQDPGMELHLIHYSYGVNSTEKGDLSSESTVSRIRTEHFPLTLESARPSHTSQYLCASSELGRAQEETQYFGPGTRLLVL.

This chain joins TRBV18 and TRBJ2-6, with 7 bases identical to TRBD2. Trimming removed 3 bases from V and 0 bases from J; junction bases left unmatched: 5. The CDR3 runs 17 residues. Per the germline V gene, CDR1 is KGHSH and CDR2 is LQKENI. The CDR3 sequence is CASSPRGGASGANVLTF. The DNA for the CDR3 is TGTGCCAGCTCACCTCGGGGAGGGGCCTCTGGGGCCAACGTCCTGACTTTC. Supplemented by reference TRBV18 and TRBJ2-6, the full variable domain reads NAGVMQNPRHLVRRRGQEARLRCSPMKGHSHVYWYRQLPEEGLKFMVYLQKENIIDESGMPKERFSAEFPKEGPSILRIQQVVRGDSAAYFCASSPRGGASGANVLTFGAGSRLTVL.

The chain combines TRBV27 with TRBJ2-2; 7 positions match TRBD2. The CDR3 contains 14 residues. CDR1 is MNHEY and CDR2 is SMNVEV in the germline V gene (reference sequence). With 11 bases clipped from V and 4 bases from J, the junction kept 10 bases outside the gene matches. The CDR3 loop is CAGGGGRATGELFF. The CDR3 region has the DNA TGTGCCGGCGGGGGAGGGCGGGCCACCGGGGAGCTGTTTTTT.

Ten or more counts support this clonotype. The CDR3 reads CASSFTGLPNNEQFF. CDR3 nucleotides: TGTGCCAGCAGCTTCACGGGACTACCGAACAATGAGCAGTTCTTC. The chain is built from TRBV11-2 and TRBJ2-1, with 7 positions matching TRBD2. The CDR3 contains 15 residues. V lost 3 bases to trimming and J lost 5 bases; unmatched junction nucleotides: 7. Germline V gives CDR1 SGHAT, CDR2 FQNNGV.

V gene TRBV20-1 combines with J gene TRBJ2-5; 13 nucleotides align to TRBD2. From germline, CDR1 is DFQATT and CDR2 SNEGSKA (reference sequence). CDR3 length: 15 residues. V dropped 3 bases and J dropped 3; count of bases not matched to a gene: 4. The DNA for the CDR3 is TGCAGTGCTAGTAGTGGGACTAGCGGGAAAGAGACCCAGTACTTC. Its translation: CSASSGTSGKETQYF.

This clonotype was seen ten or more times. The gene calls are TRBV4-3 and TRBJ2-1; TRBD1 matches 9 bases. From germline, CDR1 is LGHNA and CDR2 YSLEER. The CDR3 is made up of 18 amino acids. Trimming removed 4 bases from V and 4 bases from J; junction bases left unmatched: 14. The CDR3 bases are TGCGCCAGCAGCCTATCATGGGGGGGACAGGGAAGTTACAATGAGCAGTTCTTC. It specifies CASSLSWGGQGSYNEQFF.

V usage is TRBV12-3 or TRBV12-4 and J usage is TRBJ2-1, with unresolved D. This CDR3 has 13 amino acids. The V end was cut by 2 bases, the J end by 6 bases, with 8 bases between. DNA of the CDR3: TGTGCCAGCAGTTTATCGGCTACCAATGAGCAGTTCTTC. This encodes CASSLSATNEQFF.

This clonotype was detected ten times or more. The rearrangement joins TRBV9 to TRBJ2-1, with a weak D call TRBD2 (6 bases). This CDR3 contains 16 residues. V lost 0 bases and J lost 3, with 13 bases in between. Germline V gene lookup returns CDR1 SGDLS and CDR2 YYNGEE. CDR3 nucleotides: TGTGCCAGCAGCGTAGCTGTAGCGGAGGGCTACAATGAGCAGTTCTTC. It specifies CASSVAVAEGYNEQFF. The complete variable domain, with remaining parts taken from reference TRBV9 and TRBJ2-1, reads DSGVTQTPKHLITATGQRVTLRCSPRSGDLSVYWYQQSLDQGLQFLIQYYNGEERAKGNILERFSAQQFPDLHSELNLSSLELGDSALYFCASSVAVAEGYNEQFFGPGTRLTVL.

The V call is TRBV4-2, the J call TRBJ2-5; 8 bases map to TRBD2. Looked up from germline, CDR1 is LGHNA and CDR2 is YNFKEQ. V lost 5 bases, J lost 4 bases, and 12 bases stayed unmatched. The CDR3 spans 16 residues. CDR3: CASSTRTGGPVETQYF. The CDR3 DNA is TGTGCCAGCAGCACCAGAACGGGAGGGCCGGTAGAGACCCAGTACTTC.